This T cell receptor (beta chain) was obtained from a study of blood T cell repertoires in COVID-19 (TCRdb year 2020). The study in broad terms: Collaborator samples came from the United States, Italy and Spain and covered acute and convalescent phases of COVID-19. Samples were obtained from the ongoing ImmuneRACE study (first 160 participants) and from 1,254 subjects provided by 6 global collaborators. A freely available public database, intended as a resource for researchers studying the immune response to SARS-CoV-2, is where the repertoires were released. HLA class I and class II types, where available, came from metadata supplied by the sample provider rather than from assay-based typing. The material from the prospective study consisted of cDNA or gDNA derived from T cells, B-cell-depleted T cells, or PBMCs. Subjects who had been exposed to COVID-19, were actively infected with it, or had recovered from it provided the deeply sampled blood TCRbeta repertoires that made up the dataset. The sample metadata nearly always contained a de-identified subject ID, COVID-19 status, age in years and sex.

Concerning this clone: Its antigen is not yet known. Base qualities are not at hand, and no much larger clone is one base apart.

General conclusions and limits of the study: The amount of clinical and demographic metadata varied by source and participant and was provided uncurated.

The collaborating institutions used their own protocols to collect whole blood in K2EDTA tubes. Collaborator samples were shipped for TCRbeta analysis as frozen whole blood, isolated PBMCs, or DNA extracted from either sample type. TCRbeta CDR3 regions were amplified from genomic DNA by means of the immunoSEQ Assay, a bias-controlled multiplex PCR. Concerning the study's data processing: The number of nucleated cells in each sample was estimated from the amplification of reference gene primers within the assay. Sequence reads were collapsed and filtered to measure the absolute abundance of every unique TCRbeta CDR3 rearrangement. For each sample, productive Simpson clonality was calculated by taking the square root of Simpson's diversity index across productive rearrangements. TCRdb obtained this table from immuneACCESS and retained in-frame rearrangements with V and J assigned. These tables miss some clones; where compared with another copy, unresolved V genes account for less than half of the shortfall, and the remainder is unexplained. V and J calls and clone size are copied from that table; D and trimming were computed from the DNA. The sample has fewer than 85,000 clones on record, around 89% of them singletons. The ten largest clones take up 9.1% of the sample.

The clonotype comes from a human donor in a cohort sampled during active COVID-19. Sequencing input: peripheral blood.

The DNA is as follows: TGTGCCAGCAGTTTTGGGACAGACCCGTATGGCAGCACAGATACGCAGTATTTT. Translated, this gives CASSFGTDPYGSTDTQYF. The receptor chain draws on TRBV27 and TRBJ2-3; TRBD1 matches 7 bases in the middle. Taken from cysteine to phenylalanine, the CDR3 has 18 residues. Only the CDR3 part of the read is kept: 54 bases, read in frame from the first base. Trimmed from V: 3 bases; trimmed from J: 0 bases; junction bases lacking a gene match: 12. CDR1 and CDR2, per the germline V gene (reference sequence), are MNHEY and SMNVEV.